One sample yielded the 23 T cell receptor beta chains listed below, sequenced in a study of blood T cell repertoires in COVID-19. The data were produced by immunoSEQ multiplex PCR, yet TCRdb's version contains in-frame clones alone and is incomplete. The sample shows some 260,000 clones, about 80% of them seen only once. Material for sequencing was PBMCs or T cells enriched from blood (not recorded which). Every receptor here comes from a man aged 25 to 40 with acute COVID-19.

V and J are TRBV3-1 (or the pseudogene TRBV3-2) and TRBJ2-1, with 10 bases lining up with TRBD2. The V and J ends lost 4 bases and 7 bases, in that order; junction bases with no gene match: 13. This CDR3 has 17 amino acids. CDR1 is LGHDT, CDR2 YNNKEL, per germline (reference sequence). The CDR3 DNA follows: TGTGCCAGCAGCCCTAGCGGGAGAGCCCAAAACGGGAATGAGCAGTTCTTC. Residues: CASSPSGRAQNGNEQFF.

The CDR3 reads CASSQATPTYNEQFF. DNA of the CDR3: TGTGCCAGTAGTCAGGCCACACCAACCTACAATGAGCAGTTCTTC. The V and J genes are TRBV19 and TRBJ2-1; no definite D call. The CDR3 spans 15 residues. The germline gives CDR1 LNHDA, CDR2 SQIVND (reference sequence). V was cut by 5 bases and J by 2 bases, with 13 bases left in between.

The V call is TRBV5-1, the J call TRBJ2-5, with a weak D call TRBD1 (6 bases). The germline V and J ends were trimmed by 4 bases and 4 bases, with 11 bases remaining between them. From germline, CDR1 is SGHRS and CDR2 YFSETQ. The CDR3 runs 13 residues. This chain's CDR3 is CASSPGVPETQYF. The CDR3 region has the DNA TGCGCCAGCAGCCCAGGGGTGCCAGAGACCCAGTACTTC.

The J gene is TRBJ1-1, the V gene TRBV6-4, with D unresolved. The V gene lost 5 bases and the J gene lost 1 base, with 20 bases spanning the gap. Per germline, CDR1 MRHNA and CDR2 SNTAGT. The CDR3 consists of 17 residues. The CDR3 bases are TGTGCCAGCAGTAGTTGGAGGCCCCTCTATCAGAACACTGAAGCTTTCTTT. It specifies CASSSWRPLYQNTEAFF.

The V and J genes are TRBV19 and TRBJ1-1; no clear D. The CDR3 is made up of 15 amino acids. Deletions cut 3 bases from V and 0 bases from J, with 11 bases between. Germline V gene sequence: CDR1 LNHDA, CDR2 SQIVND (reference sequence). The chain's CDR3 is CASSISGLMNTEAFF. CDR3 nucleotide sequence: TGTGCCAGTAGTATCTCCGGACTGATGAACACTGAAGCTTTCTTT.

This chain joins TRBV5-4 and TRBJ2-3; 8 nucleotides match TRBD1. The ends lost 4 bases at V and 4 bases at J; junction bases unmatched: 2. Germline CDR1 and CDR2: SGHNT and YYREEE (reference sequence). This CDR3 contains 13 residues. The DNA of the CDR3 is TGTGCCAGCAGCCCAGGGGGCGCAGATACGCAGTATTTT. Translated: CASSPGGADTQYF.

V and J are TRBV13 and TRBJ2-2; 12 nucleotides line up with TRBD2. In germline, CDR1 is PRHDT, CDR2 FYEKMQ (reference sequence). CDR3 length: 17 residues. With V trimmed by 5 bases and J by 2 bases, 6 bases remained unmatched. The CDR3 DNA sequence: TGTGCCAGCAGCGGGTGGACTAGCGGGGATAACACCGGGGAGCTGTTTTTT. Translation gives CASSGWTSGDNTGELFF.

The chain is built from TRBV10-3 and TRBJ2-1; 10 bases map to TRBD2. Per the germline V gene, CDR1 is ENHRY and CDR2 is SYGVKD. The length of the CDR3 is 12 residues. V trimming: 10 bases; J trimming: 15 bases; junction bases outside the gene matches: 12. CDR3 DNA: TGTGCCACCGGGACTAGCGACGCCTGGGCGTTCTTC. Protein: CATGTSDAWAFF.

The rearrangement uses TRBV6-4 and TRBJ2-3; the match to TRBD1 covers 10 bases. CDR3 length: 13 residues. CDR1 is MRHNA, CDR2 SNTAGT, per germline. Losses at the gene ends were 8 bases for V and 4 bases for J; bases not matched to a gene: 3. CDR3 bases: TGTGCCAGCGGGACAGGGGACGCAGATACGCAGTATTTT. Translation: CASGTGDADTQYF.

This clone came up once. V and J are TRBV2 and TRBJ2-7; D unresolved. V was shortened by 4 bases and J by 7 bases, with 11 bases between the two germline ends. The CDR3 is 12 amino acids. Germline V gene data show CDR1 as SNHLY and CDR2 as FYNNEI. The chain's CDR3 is CASSAGGWEQYV. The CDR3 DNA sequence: TGTGCCAGCAGTGCAGGTGGATGGGAGCAGTACGTC.

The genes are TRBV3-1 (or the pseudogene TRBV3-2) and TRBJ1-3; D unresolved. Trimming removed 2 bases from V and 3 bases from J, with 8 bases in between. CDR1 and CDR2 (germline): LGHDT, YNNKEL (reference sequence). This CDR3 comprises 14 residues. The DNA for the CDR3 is TGTGCCAGCAGCCAAACGCGAGATGGAAACACCATATATTTT. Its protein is CASSQTRDGNTIYF.

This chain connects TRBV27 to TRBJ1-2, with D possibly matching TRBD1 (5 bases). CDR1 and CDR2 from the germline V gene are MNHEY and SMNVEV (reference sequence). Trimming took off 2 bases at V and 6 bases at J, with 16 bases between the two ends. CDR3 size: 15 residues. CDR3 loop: CASSLGAPGGNGYTF. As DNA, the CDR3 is TGTGCCAGCAGTTTAGGGGCGCCCGGGGGGAATGGCTACACCTTC.

The CDR3 sequence: CATLEGPNYGYTF. For the CDR3, the DNA is TGTGCCACTCTAGAAGGTCCTAACTATGGCTACACCTTC. The V and J genes are TRBV12-3 or TRBV12-4 and TRBJ1-2; D ambiguous. The length of the CDR3 is 13 residues. Trimming removed 10 bases from V and 0 bases from J, with 12 bases in between.

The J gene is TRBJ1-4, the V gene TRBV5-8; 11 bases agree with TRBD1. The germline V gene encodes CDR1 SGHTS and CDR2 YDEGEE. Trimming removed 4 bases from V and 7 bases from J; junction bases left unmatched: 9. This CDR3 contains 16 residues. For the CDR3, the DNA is TGTGCCAGCAGCCCAACCCGGGACAGGGGGAGTGAAAAACTGTTTTTT. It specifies CASSPTRDRGSEKLFF.

The CDR3 coding sequence is TGTGCCAGCAGCTTAGCGGGGGCAGGGGGCACAGATACGCAGTATTTT. Translating it yields CASSLAGAGGTDTQYF. The V call is TRBV7-7, the J call TRBJ2-3, with a possible D match to TRBD1 (6 bases). Germline CDR1 reads SSHAT; CDR2 reads FNYEAQ (reference sequence). Deletions cut 0 bases from V and 1 base from J, with 11 bases between. This CDR3 has 16 amino acids.

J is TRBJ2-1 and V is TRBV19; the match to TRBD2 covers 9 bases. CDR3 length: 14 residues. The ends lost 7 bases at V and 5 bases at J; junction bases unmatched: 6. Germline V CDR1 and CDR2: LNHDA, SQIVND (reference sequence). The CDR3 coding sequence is TGTGCCAGTACTATTAGCGGGAGTCACAATGAGCAGTTCTTC. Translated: CASTISGSHNEQFF.

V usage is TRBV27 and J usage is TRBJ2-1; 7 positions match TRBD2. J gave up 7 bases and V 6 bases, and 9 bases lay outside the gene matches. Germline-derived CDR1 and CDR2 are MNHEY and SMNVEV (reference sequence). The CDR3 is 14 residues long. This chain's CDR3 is CASSRAGLRNEQFF. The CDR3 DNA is TGTGCCAGCAGCCGAGCGGGGCTTCGGAATGAGCAGTTCTTC.

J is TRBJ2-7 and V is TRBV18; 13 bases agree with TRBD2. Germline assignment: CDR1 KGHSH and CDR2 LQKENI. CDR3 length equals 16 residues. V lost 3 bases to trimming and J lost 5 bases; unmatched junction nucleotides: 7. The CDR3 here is CASSPGLAGASNEQYV. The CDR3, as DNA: TGTGCCAGCTCACCTGGACTAGCGGGAGCTTCTAACGAGCAGTACGTC.

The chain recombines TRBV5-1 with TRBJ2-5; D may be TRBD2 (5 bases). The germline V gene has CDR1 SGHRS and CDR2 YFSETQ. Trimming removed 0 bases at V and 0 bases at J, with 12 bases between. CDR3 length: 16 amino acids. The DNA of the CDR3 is TGCGCCAGCAGCTTGGCCACGGGCGGGTACCAAGAGACCCAGTACTTC. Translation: CASSLATGGYQETQYF.

The CDR3 DNA reads as TGTGCCAGCAGCTTAGAGGCGGGAGGGGTGACCGGGGAGCTGTTTTTT. This gives the protein CASSLEAGGVTGELFF. This chain uses TRBV7-6 with TRBJ2-2; TRBD2 agrees at 9 bases. Germline CDR1 and CDR2: SGHVS and FNYEAQ. The CDR3 has 16 residues. J was trimmed by 5 bases and V by 1 base; bases with no gene match: 5.

The CDR3 DNA follows: TGTGCCAGTAGTATTGCCCGGGGTTGGGGCACTGAAGCTTTCTTT. It is translated as CASSIARGWGTEAFF. The J gene is TRBJ1-1, the V gene TRBV19, with D unclear. Germline V gene sequence: CDR1 LNHDA, CDR2 SQIVND (reference sequence). Trimming took 3 bases from V and 4 from J, leaving 15 bases between them. The CDR3 is made up of 15 amino acids.

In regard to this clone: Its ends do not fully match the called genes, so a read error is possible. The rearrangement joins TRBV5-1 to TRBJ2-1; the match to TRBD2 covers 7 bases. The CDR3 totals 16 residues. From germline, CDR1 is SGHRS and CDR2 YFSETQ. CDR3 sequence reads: CASSLLAVLTGNEQFF. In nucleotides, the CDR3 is TGTGCCAGCAGCTTGCTAGCGGTCTTAACGGGAAATGAGCAGTTCTTC.

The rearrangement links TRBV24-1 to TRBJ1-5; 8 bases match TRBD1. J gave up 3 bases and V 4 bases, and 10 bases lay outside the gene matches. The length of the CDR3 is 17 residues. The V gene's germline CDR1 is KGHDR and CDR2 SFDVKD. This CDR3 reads CATSDGGQGALNQPQHF. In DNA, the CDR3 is TGTGCCACCAGTGACGGGGGTCAGGGGGCTCTCAATCAGCCCCAGCATTTT.